This TCR beta chain was identified during a study of beta chain features in type 1 diabetes. Across the study: The examined sorted cells totaled approximately 110 million across samples.

Whole-study findings and limits: Type 1 diabetes patients showed a moderate but significant shortening of TCRB CDR3s in all four CD4+ subsets.

Sequencing targeted expressed TCRB transcripts, as all isolated RNA had been reverse transcribed. The data were produced by immunoSEQ multiplex PCR, yet TCRdb's version contains in-frame clones alone and is incomplete. The sample shows 300,000 to 400,000 clones, about 13% of them seen only once. This clone was seen a few times. Its specificity is not known. The V and J ends lost 3 bases and 0 bases respectively, with 11 bases between them. Germline V gives CDR1 MGHRA, CDR2 YSYEKL. The CDR3 runs to 15 residues. The J gene is TRBJ1-1, the V gene TRBV4-1; D perhaps matches TRBD1 (5 bases). This TCR was recovered from a woman under 30 with type 1 diabetes. The specimen was naive CD4+ T cells from blood. Here the CDR3 reads CASSHGRTMNTEAFF. As DNA, the CDR3 is TGCGCCAGCAGCCACGGACGGACAATGAACACTGAAGCTTTCTTT.